This T cell receptor (beta chain) derives from a study of Ad26.COV2.S vaccination and SARS-CoV-2 variants. Sample treatment: some 19 received Ad26.COV2.S at low or high dose, single or two shots; roughly five received placebo; per-sample allocation not given. The samples were gathered on day 63 after the first injection of vaccine or placebo. This adult donor, from Boston, was 18-55 years old. Sequencing was performed with immunoSEQ multiplex PCR; in TCRdb, only in-frame clones are kept and a portion is missing. Of about 350,000 clones listed, 86% are singletons. The CDR3 is made up of 14 amino acids. Germline-derived CDR1 and CDR2 are SGHNT and YYREEE (reference sequence). With 5 bases clipped from V and 5 bases from J, the junction kept 4 bases outside the gene matches.

This chain joins TRBV5-4 and TRBJ2-5; TRBD2 aligns across 12 bases. Sequenced here: peripheral blood, sampled in a trial of Ad26.COV2.S vaccine versus placebo. The sequence was obtained from a person aged 18-60 years who received the Ad26.COV2.S COVID-19 vaccine or a placebo. DNA of the CDR3: TGTGCCAGCAGACCTAGCGGGAGGGCCGAGACCCAGTACTTC. It specifies CASRPSGRAETQYF.